The following is a T cell receptor (beta chain) sequence with its context. Its antigen target is currently unknown. The sample holds no much larger clone one base away, and base qualities are not on file. This record comes from a study of blood T cell repertoires in COVID-19 (TCRdb year 2020). Concerning the study at large: Samples covering the acute and convalescent phases of COVID-19 were provided by collaborators in the United States, Italy and Spain. The material from the prospective study consisted of cDNA or gDNA derived from T cells, B-cell-depleted T cells, or PBMCs. Deeply sampled blood TCRbeta repertoires from subjects exposed to, actively infected with, or recovered from COVID-19 were included in the dataset. A freely available public database, intended as a resource for researchers studying the immune response to SARS-CoV-2, is where the repertoires were released. The samples were drawn from two sources: the first 160 participants of the ongoing ImmuneRACE study, and 950 to 1,500 subjects contributed by 6 global collaborators. A de-identified subject ID, COVID-19 status, age in years and sex were almost always included in the sample metadata. Where HLA class I and class II types were available, the types were taken from metadata supplied by the sample provider, not from assay-based typing. Broad study findings and their caveats: The quantity of clinical and demographic metadata differed by source and by participant and was supplied without curation.

The collaborating institutions used their own protocols to collect whole blood in K2EDTA tubes. For TCRbeta analysis, collaborators shipped samples as frozen whole blood, isolated PBMCs, or DNA extracted from either of those sample types. From a lookup of the germline V gene, CDR1 and CDR2 are KGHDR and SFDVKD. Here V drops 4 bases and J drops 0 bases, and the junction holds 6 bases not matched to any gene. From the cysteine up to the phenylalanine, the CDR3 has a length of 17 residues. CDR3 DNA only is kept here, 51 bases in frame from base 1. TCRbeta CDR3 regions were amplified from genomic DNA by means of the immunoSEQ Assay, a bias-controlled multiplex PCR. The authors processed their data as follows. The number of nucleated cells in each sample was estimated by amplification of reference gene primers within the assay. To quantify the absolute abundance of each unique TCRbeta CDR3 rearrangement, sequence reads were collapsed and filtered. For each sample, productive Simpson clonality was calculated as the square root of Simpson's diversity index across productive rearrangements. This immuneACCESS table, as held by TCRdb, lists in-frame sequences with V and J called but not all clones. Of the missing ones, under half trace to an unresolved V gene in checked studies; the others have no known cause. V and J calls plus clone size are reproduced from that table; the DNA served to infer D and trimming. The sample data list 180,000 or so clones, and about 90% of these were observed just once. The ten biggest clones cover 2.5% of the sample.

This sequence originates from a middle-aged man with active or convalescent COVID-19. Sequenced sample: peripheral blood. Here the chain combines TRBV24-1 and TRBJ1-4, and 8 junctional nucleotides match TRBD1. The DNA sequence is as follows: TGTGCCACCAGTGACTTTTCAGGGGGCTCAACTAATGAAAAACTGTTTTTT. Its product reads: CATSDFSGGSTNEKLFF.